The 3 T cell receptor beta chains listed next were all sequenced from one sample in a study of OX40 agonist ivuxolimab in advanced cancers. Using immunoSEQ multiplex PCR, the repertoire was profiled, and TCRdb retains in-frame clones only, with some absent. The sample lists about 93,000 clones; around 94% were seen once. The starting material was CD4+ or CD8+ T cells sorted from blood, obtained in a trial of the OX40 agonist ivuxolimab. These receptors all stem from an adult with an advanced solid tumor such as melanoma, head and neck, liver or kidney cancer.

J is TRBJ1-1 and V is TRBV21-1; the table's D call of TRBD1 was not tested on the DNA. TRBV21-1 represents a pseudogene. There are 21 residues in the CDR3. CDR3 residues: CASSKVEKKDRGSRRVTEAFF. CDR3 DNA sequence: TGTGCCAGCAGCAAAGTGGAGAAGAAGGACAGGGGGTCCCGAAGGGTCACTGAAGCTTTCTTT.

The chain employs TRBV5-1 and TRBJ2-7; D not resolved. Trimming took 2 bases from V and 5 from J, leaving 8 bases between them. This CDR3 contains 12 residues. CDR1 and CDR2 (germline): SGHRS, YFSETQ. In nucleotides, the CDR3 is TGCGCCAGCAGCTTTGACTCTCACGAGCAGTACTTC. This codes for CASSFDSHEQYF. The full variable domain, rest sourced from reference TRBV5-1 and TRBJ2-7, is KAGVTQTPRYLIKTRGQQVTLSCSPISGHRSVSWYQQTPGQGLQFLFEYFSETQRNKGNFPGRFSGRQFSNSRSEMNVSTLELGDSALYLCASSFDSHEQYFGPGTRLTVT.

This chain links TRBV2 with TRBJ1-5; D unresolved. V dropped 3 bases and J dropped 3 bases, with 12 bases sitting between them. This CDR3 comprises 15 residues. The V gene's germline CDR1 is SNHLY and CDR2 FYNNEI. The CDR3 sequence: CASSDRYMDNQPQHF. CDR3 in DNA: TGTGCCAGCAGTGACAGGTATATGGACAATCAGCCCCAGCATTTT. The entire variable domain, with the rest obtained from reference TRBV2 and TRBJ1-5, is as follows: EPEVTQTPSHQVTQMGQEVILRCVPISNHLYFYWYRQILGQKVEFLVSFYNNEISEKSEIFDDQFSVERPDGSNFTLKIRSTKLEDSAMYFCASSDRYMDNQPQHFGDGTRLSIL.